This T cell receptor (beta chain) derives from a study of cytomegalovirus exposure and HLA in healthy donors (dated by TCRdb to about 2017). For the wider study: An earlier analysis of several hundred of the donors reported approximately 290 Gb of sequence data and 100 million to 130 million unique TCR beta sequences from roughly 200 million T cells. Donor age, sex, ethnicity and CMV serostatus were compiled alongside the repertoire data. In a later analysis, previously published TCR beta repertoires from about 640 donors were re-analyzed and high-resolution HLA genotyping was added so that TCR occurrence patterns could be studied. About five DR-DQ haplotypes were treated as single units for association and clustering because of strong linkage in the cohort. Genome-wide SNP genotypes for about three fifths of the roughly 670 donors were used in a later genetic analysis, which treated that subset as a discovery cohort. The study combined high-throughput TCR immunosequencing, statistical association of individual TCRs with disease status, and machine learning to predict cytomegalovirus infection status. An early release covering roughly 600 HLA-typed donors comprised approximately 300 gigabases of sequencing data and 85 million or so unique TCR sequences. Among the roughly 400 genotyped donors, around 81% belonged to the genetic ancestry cluster associated with self-reported Caucasian donors. Typing coverage differed by locus: A, B, C, DRB1 and DQB1 were typed in roughly 629-630 donors, DQA1 in about 550, DPA1 in 600 to 610, and DPB1 in just under 490. The T cell repertoires of 550 to 850 subjects were profiled by immunosequencing and related to cytomegalovirus serostatus. On average, 235,054 unique TCR beta nucleotide sequences were sequenced per donor among 350 to 400 genotyped donors of the cohort, with about 17% of those sequences being non-productive. A separate validation cohort of roughly 130 different subjects was used in addition to the 666-subject first cohort. Class I and class II HLA loci were covered by the typing at four-digit resolution. Rather than using new phenotypic data, the later analysis identified candidate immune exposures from TCR beta sequences and from how often those sequences occurred across donors. The aim of the study was to test whether cataloging public T cell receptors could identify signatures of past pathogen exposure. An earlier analysis of around 580 of the donors used high-throughput TCR beta sequencing to judge whether each TCR beta V gene segment behaved as functional or pseudogenic. All discovery cohort repertoires had been generated using a single sequencing platform. Points the paper makes about the study in general: Assigning TCR associations to individual alleles was difficult when HLA alleles, especially DR and DQ, strongly co-occurred. In a later analysis, HLA-associated TCR beta chains were found to be more clonally expanded and to have lower generation probabilities than equally common non-associated chains. In a later analysis, several top co-occurrence clusters were reported to appear linked to parvovirus B19, influenza, CMV and Epstein-Barr virus. Compared with the roughly 670-donor mean, donors in an Asian-associated ancestry cluster had fewer N-insertions in productive TCRs, according to a later genetic analysis. A cluster of highly shared sequence variants was judged likely to be a technical artifact of the sequencing pipeline. A further reported finding was that TCR beta sequences accurately predicted the HLA-A and HLA-B alleles for most subjects in the first cohort. Most TCR sequences were seen in very few donors, while some public TCRs were found in many individuals. In a later analysis, around 17,000 TCR beta sequences were associated with specific HLA alleles at a false discovery rate of 0.05. In a later genetic analysis, a missense DCLRE1C variant was associated with V-gene and J-gene trimming of TCR beta chains, and the association was replicated in an independent cohort. The cohort was sequenced for TCR beta chains only, and without alpha or paired-chain data the features that could be detected were limited. The authors suggested that the approach could potentially be extended to other disease states and immunological phenotypes. Three of the identified cytomegalovirus-associated TCR beta chains were confirmed in vitro to be specific for cytomegalovirus antigens. In a later analysis, most CMV-associated TCR beta chains were found to appear HLA-restricted, with HLA associations seemingly driven largely by CMV exposure. Some IMGT-functional V segments, including TRBV6-2 and TRBV6-3, could not be distinguished by the 87-base-pair reads and were therefore excluded. Roughly uniform sequencing depth across donors was assumed in presence/absence analyses, although this assumption may not hold. Correlated functional status among segregating V segments might reflect linkage disequilibrium, but an unknown experimental factor could not be ruled out. Broadly in line with IMGT annotations, most TCR beta V segments showed up in productive rearrangements about 90% or about 30% of the time in an earlier analysis of several hundred of the donors. Some 15 rarely observed V segments, including chromosome 9 orphons, were excluded from the earlier analysis of several hundred of the donors because counts were too low. CMV serostatus was the only immune exposure information available for the cohort. In a later analysis, the rate of TCR association differed among HLA loci, with DRB1 alleles having the most associated TCRs and HLA-C alleles having the fewest. Because some donors lacked HLA typing at each locus, the association tests relied only on the typed subset. The study gave a list of about 170 TCR beta chains associated with cytomegalovirus. The classifier was reported to diagnose cytomegalovirus status with high specificity and sensitivity in both the original cohort and the validation cohort.

This clone was detected a few times. The antigen it binds to is not known. Nothing much larger sits one base from this clone, and base qualities are not available. The cohort was made up of 650 to 700 healthy bone marrow donors. All cohort members were sampled while nominally healthy, although unrecorded immune exposures were likely present. The donor tested CMV seropositive and was one of the 289 seropositive cohort members. A peripheral blood sample was collected from each donor, and TCR beta sequencing was performed on peripheral blood mononuclear cells. Genomic DNA was extracted from the blood cell samples with the Qiagen DNeasy Blood Extraction Kit. V was cut back by 0 bases and J by 8 bases, leaving a gap of 13 bases between them. The CDR3 starts with the cysteine, ends with the phenylalanine, and has 15 residues. The retained sequence is limited to the CDR3, 45 bases, with the frame set at the first base. CDR1 and CDR2, looked up from the germline V gene, are LGHNA and YSLEER.

The receptor library was made with the immunoSEQ multiplex PCR assay. A mixture of 60 forward primers for TCR Vbeta segments and 13 reverse primers for TCR Jbeta segments was used in the multiplex PCR. Amplification of the CDR3 region of rearranged TCR beta genes was performed with a multiplex PCR assay on genomic DNA. The amplified TCR beta libraries were sequenced on the Illumina HiSeq System as 87-base-pair reads. Turning to the authors' computational methods: A later analysis counted about 80 million unique TCR beta chains across the 500 to 850 repertoires, and some 11 million of these chains were shared by at least two donors. A nearest-neighbor algorithm error-corrected the raw reads and collapsed the reads into unique sequences, merging closely related sequences to remove PCR and sequencing errors. V, D and J gene segments were assigned by aligning CDR3 sequences to IMGT reference sequences. For a sequence to be retained, a match of at least six nucleotides to both a V gene segment and a J gene segment was required. A rearrangement was called productive if the CDR3 had no stop codons and remained in frame with V and J, and every other rearrangement was called non-productive. Following IMGT convention, CDR3 was defined as the stretch from the second conserved V-encoded cysteine to the conserved J-encoded phenylalanine. In an earlier analysis of roughly 610 of the donors, sequences lacking an unambiguous match to a single V gene segment were excluded. An earlier analysis of over 450 of the donors classified V segments as functional when productive rearrangements were above 56.7% and as segregating when the standard deviation between donors was above 5%. To diagnose cytomegalovirus status from the catalog of TCR beta chain sequences, a statistical classification framework was built. A later analysis assigned V and J genes by comparing TCR nucleotide sequences with IMGT/GENE-DB human TR gene sequences. A later analysis assigned CDR3 sequences and most-parsimonious VDJ recombination scenarios with the TCRdist pipeline. In a later analysis, each TCR beta chain was defined by its CDR3 amino acid sequence together with its V-gene family, and reads without a unique V-gene family were excluded. In a later analysis, fewer than 600 highly shared, low-generation-probability nucleotide sequences were removed to address suspected cross-contamination and a sequencing artifact. A later analysis calculated a clonal expansion index for each public chain from normalized within-repertoire ranks of inferred template counts. Generation probabilities in a later analysis came from a VDJ recombination model fitted to out-of-frame rearrangements, and those results were checked against IGoR. In a later analysis, TCR-TCR, TCR-HLA and TCR-CMV co-occurrence was scored with hypergeometric tests, and a repertoire-size bias correction was applied to TCR pairs. In a later analysis, false discovery rates were estimated by permuting HLA or CMV assignments 20 times. A later analysis grouped co-occurring TCRs with DBSCAN, adding TCRdist sequence similarity when clustering within HLA-allele-positive subsets. Repertoires with fewer than 30,000 or more than 120,000 public chains were left out of co-occurrence clustering, as were a handful of repertoires with anomalous nucleotide sharing. TCRdb holds this immuneACCESS table with in-frame rearrangements only. Some clones are missing; in checked studies, unresolved V genes explain under half, and the rest has no known cause. V and J calls and clone size are those listed in that table; D and trimming were worked out from the DNA. The sample contains 150,000 to 200,000 clones, roughly four fifths of them found a single time. Jointly, the top ten make up about 2.1% of the sample.

The sequence is built from TRBV4-3 and TRBJ1-4; the D gene assignment is ambiguous. This TCR derives from a woman in her 30s in good health and CMV-seropositive. Sequencing used PBMCs. The CDR3 sequence is CASSQEVPAGEKLFF. The nucleotides are TGCGCCAGCAGCCAAGAGGTCCCGGCCGGGGAAAAACTGTTTTTT.